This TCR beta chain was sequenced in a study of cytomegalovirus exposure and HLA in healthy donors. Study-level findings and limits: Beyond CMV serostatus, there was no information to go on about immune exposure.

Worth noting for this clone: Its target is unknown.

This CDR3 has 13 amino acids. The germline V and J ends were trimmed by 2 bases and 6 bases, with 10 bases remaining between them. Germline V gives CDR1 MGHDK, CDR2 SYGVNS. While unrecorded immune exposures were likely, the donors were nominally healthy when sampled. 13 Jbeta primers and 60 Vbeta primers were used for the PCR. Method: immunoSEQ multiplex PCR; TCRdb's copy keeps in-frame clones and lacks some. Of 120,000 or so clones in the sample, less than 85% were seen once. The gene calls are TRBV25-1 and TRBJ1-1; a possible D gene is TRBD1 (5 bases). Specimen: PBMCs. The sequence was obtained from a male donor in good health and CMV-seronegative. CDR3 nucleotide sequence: TGTGCCAGCAGTGAAGGCAGGGCCCCTGAAGCTTTCTTT. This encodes CASSEGRAPEAFF.